The 3 T cell receptor beta chains reported below all come from one sample, sequenced in a study of OX40 agonist ivuxolimab in advanced cancers. Sequenced by immunoSEQ multiplex PCR; TCRdb stores in-frame clones only, minus some. The table has approximately 82,000 clones, about 90% seen once. The starting material was CD4+ or CD8+ T cells sorted from blood, obtained in a trial of the OX40 agonist ivuxolimab. These receptors came from an adult with an advanced solid tumor such as melanoma, head and neck, liver or kidney cancer.

The chain combines TRBV11-1 with TRBJ2-7, with D tentatively TRBD2 (6 bases). The CDR3 loop spans 13 amino acids. Germline V gives CDR1 SGHAT, CDR2 FQDESV (reference sequence). The ends were cut back, 0 bases at V and 4 bases at J, with 7 bases in the middle. The CDR3 DNA reads TGTGCCAGCAGCTTAGCCCGGGAGTACGAGCAGTACTTC. Its protein product is CASSLAREYEQYF.

This clone occurred once. The gene calls are TRBV9 and TRBJ2-5; possibly TRBD2 for D (5 bases). CDR3 size: 14 residues. Germline assignment: CDR1 SGDLS and CDR2 YYNGEE. Trimming took off 4 bases at V and 5 bases at J, with 15 bases between the two ends. CDR3 protein: CASSPEVSMETQYF. CDR3 nucleotide sequence: TGTGCCAGCAGCCCGGAGGTCAGTATGGAGACCCAGTACTTC.

The rearrangement uses TRBV5-1 and TRBJ2-5; D not certain. The germline V gene encodes CDR1 SGHRS and CDR2 YFSETQ. The CDR3 covers 14 residues. V shed 4 bases and J shed 5 bases, with 15 bases lying between them. In DNA form, the CDR3 reads TGCGCCAGCAGCCCCGCGGTAGCCGGGGAGACCCAGTACTTC. Its translation is CASSPAVAGETQYF.